This entry lists 2 T cell receptor beta chains sequenced from one sample in a study of human T cells and chemical hapten exposure. Time point meaning: pre-sensitization, week 0. The treatment was: therapeutic diphenylcyclopropenone sensitization with weekly scalp DPC. TCRdb re-derived calls from the RACE reads in MiXCR, one entry per CDR3 protein. This table holds 300,000 to 450,000 distinct CDR3 sequences, more than 4.5% found once. The input for sequencing was whole blood, taken in connection with sensitization to the hapten diphenylcyclopropenone (DPC). These receptors were taken from a woman aged 45 to 65 with alopecia areata. Some clones in this sample may be carry-over from other donors' samples.

This clonotype was counted a few times. The chain combines TRBV27 with TRBJ2-3; D gene unclear. Trimming removed 4 bases from V and 6 bases from J, with 8 bases in between. The CDR3 extends over 12 amino acids. CDR1 and CDR2 (germline): MNHEY, SMNVEV (reference sequence). This CDR3 reads CASSSNSDTQYF. The CDR3 coding sequence is TGTGCCAGCAGTTCCAATTCGGATACGCAGTATTTT.

This clonotype showed up many times. V gene TRBV25-1 combines with J gene TRBJ2-1; the match to TRBD2 covers 7 bases. CDR3 size: 13 residues. The V and J ends lost 5 bases and 5 bases, in that order; junction bases with no gene match: 3. Looked up from germline, CDR1 is MGHDK and CDR2 is SYGVNS. CDR3 loop: CASSWGGNNEQFF. CDR3 nucleotides: TGTGCCAGCAGTTGGGGGGGAAACAATGAGCAGTTCTTC.